These 5 T cell receptor beta chains came from one sample sequenced in a study of post-analysis software for immune sequencing data. Study-wide results and limits: Patients carried several TRBV segments more frequently than controls did, and TRBV5-6, TRBV5-1 and TRBV20-1 were among them.

These receptors have no identified antigens. Unique molecular identifiers tagged the TCR beta cDNA libraries. MiXCR was run by TCRdb on the PCR reads, yielding one entry per CDR3 protein. This sample has hundreds of thousands of distinct CDR3 sequences; roughly 50% occur once, and the top ten carry 4.6%. What was sequenced was blood. All receptors derive from a girl aged 5 to 17 with multiple sclerosis.

Regarding this clonotype: The junction departs from the called germline gene at one end, perhaps through a read error. The chain uses TRBV29-1 and TRBJ2-7; maybe TRBD1 (6 bases). The CDR3 is made up of 13 amino acids. CDR1 is SQVTM, CDR2 ANQGSEA, per germline. The CDR3 spells CSVSDSRFYEQYF. The CDR3 nucleotides read TGTAGCGTTTCGGACAGTCGGTTCTACGAGCAGTACTTC.

V and J are TRBV29-1 and TRBJ2-1, with 16 bases that match TRBD2. The germline V gene encodes CDR1 SQVTM and CDR2 ANQGSEA. Trimming took 6 bases from V and 2 from J; bases not matched to a gene: 4. The length of the CDR3 is 16 residues. The CDR3 DNA reads TGCAGCGTCGCCGGGACTAGCGGGGGGGCCTACAATGAGCAGTTCTTC. This sequence encodes CSVAGTSGGAYNEQFF.

The chain employs TRBV6-1 and TRBJ2-3; TRBD2 aligns across 9 bases. Germline loops: CDR1 MNHNS, CDR2 SASEGT. This CDR3 spans 19 amino acids. V trimming: 0 bases; J trimming: 2 bases; junction bases outside the gene matches: 12. The CDR3 nucleotides are TGTGCCAGCAGTGAAGCGTATGCGGGAGGGCCCTTAGACACAGATACGCAGTATTTT. Protein sequence: CASSEAYAGGPLDTDTQYF.

The J gene is TRBJ2-1, the V gene TRBV4-1, with 11 bases fitting TRBD2. CDR1 and CDR2 (germline): MGHRA, YSYEKL. This CDR3 comprises 15 residues. V was clipped by 0 bases and J by 9 bases; unmatched bases: 4. The CDR3, as DNA: TGCGCCAGCAGCCAAGAGGGTAGCGGGAGGGGTGAGCAGTTCTTC. As protein: CASSQEGSGRGEQFF.

V usage is TRBV6-6 and J usage is TRBJ2-2; TRBD1 is a possible D gene (6 bases). Germline CDR1 is MNHNY and CDR2 is SVGAGI (reference sequence). V dropped 6 bases and J dropped 6 bases, with 11 bases sitting between them. This CDR3 has 13 residues. The CDR3 nucleotides read TGTGCCAGCAGCATAAGACAGGCCGGGGAGCTGTTTTTT. This gives the protein CASSIRQAGELFF.